A selection of T cell receptor beta chains follows, all from one sample in a study of blood T cell repertoires in COVID-19. Only in-frame clones appear in the TCRdb table, and some are missing; sequencing was by immunoSEQ multiplex PCR. Among around 300,000 clones listed, around 86% were seen once. Sequencing was done on a sample of PBMCs or T cells enriched from blood (not recorded which). The source of these receptors is a woman between 18 and 29 years old who had recovered from COVID-19. Both conserved end residues are part of each CDR3. A D gene is named only where the DNA matches it firmly. Clone size is not always given. Where it is, it says once, few, many or a class for expanded clones.

D	V	size	J	CDR3	DNA
.	TRBV11-3	.	TRBJ2-5	CASSLTWGSEETQYF	TGTGCCAGCAGCCTTACTTGGGGCAGCGAGGAGACCCAGTACTTC
.	TRBV29-1	.	TRBJ2-1	CSVEWGGPYNEQFF	TGCAGCGTTGAATGGGGGGGCCCATACAATGAGCAGTTCTTC
TRBD1	TRBV5-5	.	TRBJ1-3	CASSWRTGFSGNTIYF	TGTGCCAGCAGCTGGAGGACAGGTTTCTCTGGAAACACCATATATTTT
TRBD1	TRBV27	once	TRBJ1-5	CASSLGQANQPQHF	TGTGCCAGCAGTTTAGGACAGGCCAATCAGCCCCAGCATTTT
.	TRBV27	.	TRBJ2-1	CASSPSGMLQMEQFF	TGTGCCAGCAGTCCCTCCGGGATGCTACAGATGGAGCAGTTCTTC
.	TRBV15	.	TRBJ1-6	CATSRLLAGNSPLHF	TGTGCCACCAGCAGACTTCTCGCAGGCAATTCACCCCTCCACTTT
TRBD1	TRBV29-1	.	TRBJ2-2	CSVERDRGSTGELFF	TGCAGCGTTGAACGCGACAGGGGTTCCACCGGGGAGCTGTTTTTT
.	TRBV5-4	.	TRBJ2-2	CASSSVITRNTGELFF	TGTGCCAGCAGCTCTGTAATTACGCGGAACACCGGGGAGCTGTTTTTT
TRBD1	TRBV10-3	once	TRBJ2-1	CAISEQGYNEQFF	TGTGCCATCAGCGAACAGGGGTACAATGAGCAGTTCTTC
.	TRBV30	.	TRBJ1-2	CAWSVTLANYGYTF	TGTGCCTGGAGTGTAACCTTAGCTAACTATGGCTACACCTTC
TRBD1	TRBV9	.	TRBJ2-3	CASSSSGTAAPDTQYF	TGTGCCAGCAGTTCCTCCGGGACAGCTGCTCCAGATACGCAGTATTTT
.	TRBV30	.	TRBJ1-1	CAWSVGSGITEAFF	TGTGCCTGGAGTGTAGGATCGGGGATCACTGAAGCTTTCTTT
.	TRBV12-5	.	TRBJ1-3	CASAPGGGLSSGNTIYF	TGTGCTAGTGCCCCGGGCGGGGGTCTTAGCTCTGGAAACACCATATATTTT
TRBD2	TRBV7-6	.	TRBJ2-1	CASSRRLAGGPDEQFF	TGTGCCAGCAGCCGTCGACTAGCGGGAGGGCCGGATGAGCAGTTCTTC
TRBD2	TRBV5-1	.	TRBJ2-1	CASSPGLAQTSPLF	TGCGCCAGCAGCCCGGGACTAGCGCAAACGAGTCCGCTCTTC
.	TRBV7-9	.	TRBJ2-5	CASSLSMSVETQYF	TGTGCCAGCAGCTTATCAATGAGTGTTGAGACCCAGTACTTC
.	TRBV28	.	TRBJ1-1	CASSLVTANTEAFF	TGTGCCAGCAGTTTAGTGACAGCGAACACTGAAGCTTTCTTT
TRBD2	TRBV2	.	TRBJ2-3	CASSEDLAGGPDTQYF	TGTGCCAGCAGCGAAGATCTAGCGGGGGGGCCAGATACGCAGTATTTT
TRBD1	TRBV24-1	.	TRBJ1-5	CATSDLRQGGNQPQHF	TGTGCCACCAGTGACCTTAGACAGGGAGGCAATCAGCCCCAGCATTTT
.	TRBV7-2	.	TRBJ2-7	CASSLQGRIDEQYF	TGTGCCAGCAGCCTACAGGGAAGAATCGACGAGCAGTACTTC
.	TRBV27	once	TRBJ2-1	CASSLLVFRYNEQFF	TGTGCCAGCAGTTTATTAGTGTTTCGCTACAATGAGCAGTTCTTC
.	TRBV5-1	.	TRBJ2-4	CASRPDGGKNIQYF	TGCGCCAGCAGACCCGACGGAGGCAAAAACATTCAGTACTTC
TRBD1	TRBV6-5	.	TRBJ2-7	CASKGTAYEQYF	TGTGCCAGCAAAGGGACAGCCTACGAGCAGTACTTC
.	TRBV7-3	.	TRBJ1-2	CASSASGSAYGYTF	TGTGCCAGCAGCGCCTCAGGGTCAGCCTATGGCTACACCTTC
.	TRBV19	.	TRBJ2-5	CASSIGTEVQETQYF	TGTGCCAGTAGTATAGGCACAGAAGTTCAAGAGACCCAGTACTTC
TRBD2	TRBV10-2	.	TRBJ2-5	CASSYKAGTSGRQTQYF	TGCGCCAGCAGTTACAAAGCCGGGACTAGCGGGAGACAGACCCAGTACTTC
.	TRBV18	.	TRBJ2-1	CASSRTGNEQFF	TGTGCCAGCTCACGGACTGGCAATGAGCAGTTCTTC
TRBD2	TRBV7-7	.	TRBJ2-2	CASSQREGTGELFF	TGTGCCAGCAGCCAGCGGGAGGGCACCGGGGAGCTGTTTTTT
.	TRBV19	.	TRBJ2-5	CASSIATGQETQYF	TGTGCCAGTAGTATAGCAACAGGCCAAGAGACCCAGTACTTC
TRBD2	TRBV7-8	.	TRBJ2-5	CASSSLAGAQETQYF	TGTGCCAGCAGCTCTTTAGCGGGAGCCCAAGAGACCCAGTACTTC
TRBD1	TRBV28	.	TRBJ1-2	CASSSGQALLYGYTF	TGTGCCAGCAGTTCGGGACAGGCACTTCTCTATGGCTACACCTTC
.	TRBV2	.	TRBJ1-3	CASSERVGGNTIYF	TGTGCCAGCAGTGAGCGGGTTGGTGGAAACACCATATATTTT
TRBD2	TRBV4-1	.	TRBJ2-5	CASSQDKLAGGWTQYF	TGCGCCAGCAGCCAAGATAAACTAGCGGGAGGGTGGACCCAGTACTTC
.	TRBV18	.	TRBJ1-4	CASSPFEGTNEKLFF	TGTGCCAGCTCACCATTTGAGGGTACTAATGAAAAACTGTTTTTT
TRBD2	TRBV7-2	once	TRBJ2-7	CASSWTSGTYEQYF	TGTGCCAGCAGCTGGACTAGCGGAACCTACGAGCAGTACTTC
.	TRBV25-1	.	TRBJ1-5	CASSEAGAGNQPQHF	TGTGCCAGCAGTGAAGCAGGGGCGGGCAATCAGCCCCAGCATTTT
TRBD2	TRBV19	once	TRBJ2-7	CASKVTSGTYEQYF	TGTGCCAGTAAGGTGACTAGCGGTACCTACGAGCAGTACTTC
.	TRBV7-6	few	TRBJ2-2	CAALYGGELFF	TGTGCCGCTCTTTACGGTGGGGAGCTGTTTTTT
TRBD1	TRBV19	once	TRBJ1-2	CASSSPDRGDYGYTF	TGTGCCAGTAGTAGTCCCGACAGGGGAGATTATGGCTACACCTTC
TRBD2	TRBV3-1/TRBV3-2	.	TRBJ2-3	CASSPREGTSGGFWDTQYF	TGTGCCAGCAGCCCGAGGGAAGGGACTAGCGGGGGGTTCTGGGATACGCAGTATTTT
TRBD1	TRBV13	.	TRBJ2-7	CASSEYSGGFNYEQYF	TGTGCCAGCAGCGAGTATTCAGGGGGCTTTAATTACGAGCAGTACTTC
.	TRBV29-1	.	TRBJ2-1	CSVEVLSREQFF	TGCAGCGTTGAAGTACTTAGTCGTGAGCAGTTCTTC
TRBD2	TRBV27	.	TRBJ2-5	CASRGLAGGEETQYF	TGTGCCAGCAGGGGCCTAGCGGGAGGGGAAGAGACCCAGTACTTC
.	TRBV9	.	TRBJ2-1	CASSVGQAYNEQFF	TGTGCCAGCAGCGTAGGTCAGGCCTACAATGAGCAGTTCTTC
.	TRBV18	.	TRBJ1-5	CASSPAGINQPQHF	TGTGCCAGCTCACCGGCAGGGATTAATCAGCCCCAGCATTTT
.	TRBV9	.	TRBJ1-3	CASSPDLRGSGNTIYF	TGTGCCAGCAGCCCAGATCTTCGGGGTTCTGGAAACACCATATATTTT